The 20 T cell receptor beta chains listed next were all sequenced from one sample in a study of blood T cell repertoires in COVID-19. Profiled with immunoSEQ multiplex PCR; TCRdb holds only in-frame clones, not every one. The sample contains around 330,000 clones, approximately 89% of which appear only once. Sequenced: PBMCs or T cells enriched from blood (not recorded which). These receptors all stem from a woman aged 35 to 49 who had recovered from COVID-19.

This clone was observed a handful of times. This chain links TRBV7-9 with TRBJ1-2, with TRBD1 identical over 8 bases. Trimming took 5 bases from V and 6 from J; bases not matched to a gene: 8. Germline CDR1 SEHNR, CDR2 FQNEAQ (reference sequence). This CDR3 has 14 amino acids. The DNA of the CDR3 is TGTGCCAGCAGCCGCACCGGACAGGGAAATGGCTACACCTTC. Residues: CASSRTGQGNGYTF.

The DNA of the CDR3 is TGTGCCAGCAGCTTAGATGTGGAGAGGAACATTCAGTACTTC. Translation: CASSLDVERNIQYF. The J gene is TRBJ2-4, the V gene TRBV11-1; D gene unclear. CDR1 and CDR2 from the germline V gene are SGHAT and FQDESV (reference sequence). The V end lost 1 base, the J end lost 7 bases, and 11 bases lay between the germline ends. This CDR3 spans 14 amino acids.

This chain uses TRBV9 with TRBJ1-1; D possibly corresponds to TRBD1 (6 bases). The CDR3 length is 15 residues. Germline V lookup: CDR1 SGDLS, CDR2 YYNGEE. V was clipped by 0 bases and J by 4 bases, with 13 bases between them. The CDR3 loop reads CASSVDGSTGTEAFF. DNA of the CDR3: TGTGCCAGCAGCGTAGATGGGTCGACAGGCACTGAAGCTTTCTTT. The whole variable domain, remainder taken from reference TRBV9 and TRBJ1-1, is DSGVTQTPKHLITATGQRVTLRCSPRSGDLSVYWYQQSLDQGLQFLIQYYNGEERAKGNILERFSAQQFPDLHSELNLSSLELGDSALYFCASSVDGSTGTEAFFGQGTRLTVV.

The genes are TRBV27 and TRBJ1-2; 12 bases are shared with TRBD1. Trimming cost V 2 bases and J 8 bases; bases outside gene matches: 9. Germline values: CDR1 MNHEY, CDR2 SMNVEV (reference sequence). This CDR3 contains 16 residues. CDR3 sequence: CASSLRGQGAAWGYTF. The CDR3, as DNA: TGTGCCAGCAGTTTAAGGGGACAGGGGGCGGCCTGGGGCTACACCTTC.

J is TRBJ1-5 and V is TRBV11-3; no definite D call. The V gene lost 2 bases and the J gene lost 4 bases, with 6 bases spanning the gap. Germline-derived CDR1 and CDR2 are SGHNT and YENEEA. CDR3 length: 13 residues. The CDR3 spells CASSLSWNQPQHF. In DNA form, the CDR3 reads TGTGCCAGCAGCTTAAGCTGGAATCAGCCCCAGCATTTT. Together with reference TRBV11-3 and TRBJ1-5, the CDR3 gives the full variable domain: EAGVVQSPRYKIIEKKQPVAFWCNPISGHNTLYWYLQNLGQGPELLIRYENEEAVDDSQLPKDRFSAERLKGVDSTLKIQPAELGDSAVYLCASSLSWNQPQHFGDGTRLSIL.

The chain links TRBV29-1 to TRBJ2-1, with 10 bases aligning to TRBD2. Germline V gene sequence: CDR1 SQVTM, CDR2 ANQGSEA. V trimming: 1 base; J trimming: 8 bases; junction bases outside the gene matches: 11. This CDR3 is 16 amino acids long. This CDR3 is CSVEAPYGLAGDEQFF. CDR3 bases: TGCAGCGTTGAAGCGCCCTATGGGCTAGCGGGGGATGAGCAGTTCTTC.

J is TRBJ1-2 and V is TRBV7-2, with TRBD1 matching over 7 bases. CDR1 is SGHTA, CDR2 FQGNSA, per germline. V lost 5 bases to trimming and J lost 3 bases; unmatched junction nucleotides: 9. There are 15 residues in the CDR3. Written as DNA, the CDR3 is TGTGCCAGCAGCAATAGACAGGGCCTAGACTATGGCTACACCTTC. It translates to CASSNRQGLDYGYTF.

The V and J genes are TRBV11-3 and TRBJ2-1; tentatively, D is TRBD2 (6 bases). V gave up 5 bases and J gave up 1 base, with 18 bases separating them. This CDR3 is built from 17 residues. Looked up from germline, CDR1 is SGHNT and CDR2 is YENEEA. CDR3 amino acids: CASSQVRGGVSYNEQFF. The DNA of the CDR3 is TGTGCCAGCAGCCAAGTCCGGGGCGGGGTATCCTACAATGAGCAGTTCTTC.

The chain carries TRBV2 and TRBJ1-5; D gene ambiguous. Germline lookup yields CDR1 SNHLY and CDR2 FYNNEI. Trimming took off 3 bases at V and 9 bases at J, with 15 bases between the two ends. The CDR3 length is 14 residues. The CDR3, as DNA: TGTGCCAGCAGTGAGGGCGGCCACGGGGTGCCCCAGCATTTT. It yields the protein CASSEGGHGVPQHF.

The V gene is TRBV4-3, the J gene TRBJ2-7, with no clear D. Deletions cut 1 base from V and 2 bases from J, with 12 bases between. This CDR3 comprises 15 residues. Germline V gene sequence: CDR1 LGHNA, CDR2 YSLEER. CDR3 protein: CASSQAPGEAYEQYF. CDR3 bases: TGCGCCAGCAGCCAAGCACCCGGAGAGGCCTACGAGCAGTACTTC.

The chain links TRBV10-1 to TRBJ1-1; 7 bases agree with TRBD1. Germline lookup yields CDR1 WNHNN and CDR2 SYGVQD (reference sequence). The CDR3 is 13 residues long. J lost 5 bases, V lost 6 bases, and 6 bases had no gene match. The CDR3 sequence is CASSGNRGTEAFF. The CDR3 DNA sequence: TGCGCCAGCAGCGGCAACAGGGGTACTGAAGCTTTCTTT.

This clone has just one count. V gene TRBV29-1 combines with J gene TRBJ1-2, with 7 bases identical to TRBD1. With 6 bases clipped from V and 3 bases from J, the junction kept 7 bases outside the gene matches. The CDR3 sequence is 13 residues long. CDR1 and CDR2 from the germline V gene are SQVTM and ANQGSEA. The CDR3 protein is CSVAGGLHYGYTF. The CDR3 DNA sequence: TGCAGCGTCGCAGGGGGTCTCCACTATGGCTACACCTTC.

The J gene is TRBJ2-3, the V gene TRBV18; possibly TRBD1 for D (5 bases). V shed 2 bases and J shed 0 bases, with 12 bases lying between them. CDR3 length: 16 amino acids. Germline loops: CDR1 KGHSH, CDR2 LQKENI. The CDR3 reads CASSPSRGTSTDTQYF. The CDR3 nucleotides are TGTGCCAGCTCACCATCAAGGGGCACTAGCACAGATACGCAGTATTTT.

On this clone itself: One junction end does not reproduce the germline sequence, and a read error may be involved. The rearrangement uses TRBV7-7 and TRBJ1-5; TRBD1 matches at 8 bases. Germline V CDR1 and CDR2: SSHAT, FNYEAQ (reference sequence). The CDR3 runs to 17 residues. For the CDR3, the DNA is TGTGCTAGCAGCTTAGTGCCGTTCAGGGGGCGAGTTCAGCCCCAGCATTTT. This encodes CASSLVPFRGRVQPQHF.

This rearrangement joins TRBV24-1 to TRBJ2-1, with 10 nucleotides matching TRBD2. Trimming removed 3 bases from V and 8 bases from J; junction bases left unmatched: 12. Germline lookup yields CDR1 KGHDR and CDR2 SFDVKD. The length of the CDR3 is 17 residues. The chain's CDR3 is CATSDPPGLASSDEQFF. CDR3 in DNA: TGTGCCACCAGTGATCCACCGGGACTAGCGTCATCGGATGAGCAGTTCTTC.

DNA for the CDR3: TGTGCCAGCAGCCTCGGACTAAGCACAGATACGCAGTATTTT. Its translation: CASSLGLSTDTQYF. The chain has TRBV6-4 and TRBJ2-3, with a weak D call TRBD2 (6 bases). CDR3 length equals 14 residues. Trimming stripped 6 bases from V and 0 bases from J, with 10 bases between. Germline CDR1 MRHNA, CDR2 SNTAGT.

The rearrangement uses TRBV6-5 and TRBJ2-7, with 9 positions matching TRBD1. Germline V gene data show CDR1 as MNHEY and CDR2 as SVGAGI. J lost 4 bases, V lost 5 bases, and 6 bases had no gene match. The CDR3 loop spans 14 amino acids. Written as DNA, the CDR3 is TGTGCCAGCAGTACCTCGGGACAGGGTTACGAGCAGTACTTC. Translating it yields CASSTSGQGYEQYF.

The chain joins TRBV7-3 to TRBJ1-1, with TRBD1 as a possible D gene (5 bases). Looked up from germline, CDR1 is SGHTA and CDR2 is FQGTGA. The CDR3 consists of 14 residues. The V gene lost 5 bases and the J gene lost 5 bases, with 15 bases spanning the gap. The CDR3 DNA follows: TGTGCCAGCAGCGCGATGGGAGGGGCGACTGAAGCTTTCTTT. Amino acids: CASSAMGGATEAFF.

The rearrangement joins TRBV5-1 to TRBJ2-2; 15 bases line up with TRBD2. This CDR3 has 19 amino acids. CDR1 is SGHRS, CDR2 YFSETQ, per germline. J gave up 4 bases and V 4 bases, and 11 bases lay outside the gene matches. CDR3 sequence: CASSPFTGTSGGPTGELFF. The CDR3 DNA follows: TGCGCCAGCAGCCCCTTCACCGGGACTAGCGGGGGGCCCACCGGGGAGCTGTTTTTT.

A single count supports this clone. The genes are TRBV15 and TRBJ2-5; 14 nucleotides match TRBD2. The CDR3 has 21 residues. With V trimmed by 2 bases and J by 2 bases, 16 bases remained unmatched. Germline CDR1 is LNHNV and CDR2 is YYDKDF (reference sequence). DNA of the CDR3: TGTGCCACCAGCAGACCTAAGGGCCGGGGACTAGCGGGGGCGATACAAGAGACCCAGTACTTC. This sequence encodes CATSRPKGRGLAGAIQETQYF.